In this sample, the clone carrying this T cell receptor (beta chain) turned up many times. The source of the sample is a study of early T cells in non-severe SARS-CoV-2 infection. Study as a whole: Sequencing of unsorted whole blood was done on bulk RNA, leaving chains unpaired.

Germline V gene data show CDR1 as SGHTA and CDR2 as FQGNSA. V shed 2 bases and J 7 bases; nucleotides not matched to a gene: 9. CDR3 size: 15 residues. Attachment of unique molecular identifiers to individual cDNA molecules was performed. TCRdb re-called the 5' RACE reads with MiXCR, one entry per CDR3 protein. This table has about 97,000 distinct CDR3 sequences, approximately 10% appearing once. This specimen was whole blood, taken at baseline. The clonotype was recovered from an adult who was a healthcare worker with PCR-confirmed SARS-CoV-2 infection or an uninfected control (not recorded which). The V call is TRBV7-2, the J call TRBJ2-7; 9 positions match TRBD2. The CDR3 DNA reads as TGTGCCAGCAGCTTACTATTAGCGGGGGAAGGAGAGCAGTACTTC. Translation: CASSLLLAGEGEQYF.